Listed here are 17 T cell receptor beta chains from one sample, sequenced in a study of CD8 T cells in Susac syndrome. A quantity of about 0.45 to 1 ug RNA underwent reverse transcription using random hexamers. MiXCR, run by TCRdb on the immunoSEQ multiplex PCR reads, gives a single entry per CDR3 protein. The sample has roughly 220,000 distinct CDR3 sequences, about 95% seen once. Source material: CD4+ T cells from PBMCs. These receptors were collected from a human donor with Susac syndrome.

The CDR3 loop reads CASSFHRDNQETQYF. CDR3 coding DNA: TGTGCCAGCAGCTTTCACCGGGACAACCAAGAGACCCAGTACTTC. The genes are TRBV7-2 and TRBJ2-5; a weak D match, TRBD1 (6 bases). Germline CDR1 SGHTA, CDR2 FQGNSA. The CDR3 runs 15 residues. The V and J ends lost 3 bases and 0 bases respectively, with 11 bases between them.

The chain recombines TRBV10-3 with TRBJ1-2, with 7 bases identical to TRBD1. The CDR3 length is 13 residues. Germline V gene sequence: CDR1 ENHRY, CDR2 SYGVKD. With V trimmed by 7 bases and J by 8 bases, 10 bases remained unmatched. In DNA, the CDR3 is TGTGCCATCACCCCGGAAACAGGGGACGGCTACACCTTC. Amino acid sequence: CAITPETGDGYTF.

The V and J genes are TRBV24-1 and TRBJ2-1; the D is unclear. V dropped 3 bases and J dropped 8 bases, with 10 bases sitting between them. The germline V gene encodes CDR1 KGHDR and CDR2 SFDVKD. CDR3 length equals 13 residues. CDR3 DNA sequence: TGTGCCACCAGTGATCGACACCTTGATGAGCAGTTCTTC. This encodes CATSDRHLDEQFF.

The chain uses TRBV20-1 and TRBJ2-1; 7 bases are shared with TRBD2. CDR3 length equals 16 residues. The germline gives CDR1 DFQATT, CDR2 SNEGSKA (reference sequence). V gave up 0 bases and J gave up 0 bases; unmatched junction bases: 5. The CDR3 reads CSARERAGSSYNEQFF. In nucleotides, the CDR3 is TGCAGTGCTAGAGAGCGAGCGGGATCCTCCTACAATGAGCAGTTCTTC.

This sequence joins TRBV20-1 and TRBJ2-3, with 7 positions matching TRBD2. This CDR3 has 15 amino acids. Germline V gene sequence: CDR1 DFQATT, CDR2 SNEGSKA (reference sequence). Unmatched junction bases numbered 5, after V lost 1 base and J lost 1 base. In nucleotides, the CDR3 is TGCAGTGCTAGAGTGGCGGGGGAAGGCACAGATACGCAGTATTTT. It specifies CSARVAGEGTDTQYF.

The chain recombines TRBV20-1 with TRBJ2-4, with 13 bases aligning to TRBD2. This CDR3 comprises 19 residues. J was trimmed by 7 bases and V by 1 base; bases with no gene match: 16. The germline V gene has CDR1 DFQATT and CDR2 SNEGSKA (reference sequence). The CDR3 coding sequence is TGCAGTGCTAGAGGTTTAACTAGCGGGGGGGCAGGCCTTGAGAACATTCAGTACTTC. The encoded protein is CSARGLTSGGAGLENIQYF.

The rearrangement uses TRBV3-1 and TRBJ2-5; D is perhaps TRBD1 or TRBD2 (5 bases each). This CDR3 spans 15 amino acids. Germline CDR1 LGHDT, CDR2 YNNKEL (reference sequence). V gave up 4 bases and J gave up 5 bases, with 17 bases separating them. The CDR3 DNA reads TGTGCCAGCAGCCCAGATTACTCAGAGGGGGAGACCCAGTACTTC. It is translated as CASSPDYSEGETQYF.

V and J are TRBV12-3 or TRBV12-4 and TRBJ1-6; the D is unclear. CDR3 length: 14 residues. The V gene lost 3 bases and the J gene lost 1 base, with 4 bases spanning the gap. CDR3 nucleotides: TGTGCCAGCAGTTTTAGTTCCTATAATTCACCCCTCCACTTT. Its protein is CASSFSSYNSPLHF.

The chain links TRBV20-1 to TRBJ2-3, with 8 bases fitting TRBD2. With V trimmed by 4 bases and J by 2 bases, 2 bases remained unmatched. The CDR3 sequence is 13 residues long. The V gene's germline CDR1 is DFQATT and CDR2 SNEGSKA (reference sequence). The CDR3 is CSAISGNTDTQYF. The CDR3 DNA reads TGCAGTGCTATTAGCGGGAACACAGATACGCAGTATTTT.

The chain links TRBV5-1 to TRBJ2-5; 11 bases agree with TRBD2. The CDR3 is made up of 15 amino acids. V was pared by 0 bases and J by 4 bases, with 2 bases of the junction left unmatched. Germline CDR1 SGHRS, CDR2 YFSETQ. The CDR3 spells CASSLGLAGTETQYF. Here the CDR3 DNA reads TGCGCCAGCAGCTTGGGACTAGCGGGGACAGAGACCCAGTACTTC.

The gene calls are TRBV7-8 and TRBJ2-3; maybe TRBD1 (5 bases). V was trimmed by 5 bases and J by 5 bases, leaving 11 bases between them. Germline CDR1 reads SGHVS; CDR2 reads FQNEAQ. The CDR3 is 13 amino acids. The CDR3 DNA sequence: TGTGCCAGCAGCCCAAATAGGGGAGATACGCAGTATTTT. Translating gives CASSPNRGDTQYF.

This chain joins TRBV24-1 and TRBJ1-6, with 7 nucleotides matching TRBD1. J was trimmed by 7 bases and V by 3 bases; bases with no gene match: 2. The CDR3 runs 14 residues. CDR1 KGHDR and CDR2 SFDVKD come from the germline V gene. The CDR3 sequence: CATSDTGENSPLHF. CDR3 DNA sequence: TGTGCCACCAGTGATACAGGGGAAAATTCACCCCTCCACTTT.

The chain joins TRBV5-6 to TRBJ1-5; 10 bases fit TRBD1. J was trimmed by 3 bases and V by 1 base; bases with no gene match: 4. This CDR3 contains 16 residues. CDR1 is SGHDT, CDR2 YYEEEE, per germline. The CDR3 protein is CASSLSGTGVNQPQHF. CDR3 DNA: TGTGCCAGCAGCTTGTCTGGGACAGGGGTCAATCAGCCCCAGCATTTT.

The V gene is TRBV28, the J gene TRBJ2-1, with D possibly being TRBD1 (5 bases). The CDR3 runs to 11 residues. V was shortened by 5 bases and J by 7 bases, with 6 bases between the two germline ends. CDR1 MDHEN and CDR2 SYDVKM come from the germline V gene. The DNA of the CDR3 is TGTGCCAGCAGTAAGGGGAATGAGCAGTTCTTC. Its translation: CASSKGNEQFF.

This clonotype was recorded once. CDR3 coding DNA: TGTGCCACCAGTGACCCGGGACAGGGAGGAGCTAACTATGGCTACACCTTC. Protein: CATSDPGQGGANYGYTF. The chain employs TRBV24-1 and TRBJ1-2; 9 positions agree with TRBD1. The germline V gene has CDR1 KGHDR and CDR2 SFDVKD. V lost 4 bases to trimming and J lost 0 bases; unmatched junction nucleotides: 8. The CDR3 loop spans 17 amino acids.

This clonotype appeared a single time. The J gene is TRBJ2-7, the V gene TRBV6-6; D gene uncertain. Germline CDR1 and CDR2: MNHNY and SVGAGI (reference sequence). V lost 4 bases to trimming and J lost 5 bases, with 6 bases between them. The CDR3 spans 11 residues. CDR3: CASSSRNEQYF. The CDR3 region has the DNA TGTGCCAGCAGTTCCCGGAACGAGCAGTACTTC.

The chain recombines TRBV3-1 with TRBJ2-3; D is undetermined. The V gene's germline CDR1 is LGHDT and CDR2 YNNKEL (reference sequence). This CDR3 comprises 14 residues. With 1 base removed from V and 1 base from J, the gap between germline ends came to 6 bases. As DNA, the CDR3 is TGTGCCAGCAGCCAAGGTCGCGGCACAGATACGCAGTATTTT. It codes for CASSQGRGTDTQYF.